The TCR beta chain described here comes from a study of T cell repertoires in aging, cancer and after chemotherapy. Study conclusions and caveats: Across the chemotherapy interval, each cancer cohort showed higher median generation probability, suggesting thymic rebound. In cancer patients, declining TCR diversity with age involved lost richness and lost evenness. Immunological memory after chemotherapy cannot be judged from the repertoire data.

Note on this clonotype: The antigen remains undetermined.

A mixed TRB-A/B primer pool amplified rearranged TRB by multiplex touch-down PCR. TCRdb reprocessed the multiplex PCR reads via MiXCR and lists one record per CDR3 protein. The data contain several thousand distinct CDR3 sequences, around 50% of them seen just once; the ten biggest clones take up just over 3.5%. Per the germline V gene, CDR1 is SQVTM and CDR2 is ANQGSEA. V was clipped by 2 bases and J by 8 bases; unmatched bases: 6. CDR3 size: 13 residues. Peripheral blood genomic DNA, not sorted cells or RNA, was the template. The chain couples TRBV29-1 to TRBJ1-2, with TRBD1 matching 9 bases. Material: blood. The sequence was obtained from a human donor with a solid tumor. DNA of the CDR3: TGCAGCGTTGAACCTGGGACAGGGAACGGCTACACCTTC. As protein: CSVEPGTGNGYTF.